This T cell receptor (beta chain) was captured by sequencing in a study of T cells expressing NK-cell markers. Overall study: Sorted CD3+CD56+NKG2C+, CD3+CD56+NKG2C- and CD3+CD56-NKG2C+ T-cell subsets were beta-chain profiled. The sequencing cohort of eight donors included seven HCMV-seropositive individuals and one seronegative individual.

TCRdb reanalyzed the 5' RACE reads, giving one entry per CDR3 protein sequence and no DNA. The sample totals about 550,000 distinct CDR3 sequences; its top ten clones hold less than 4.5%. Germline CDR1 and CDR2: SGHRS and YFSETQ. The CDR3 has 15 amino acids. Remarks on this clonotype: The antigen is not known.

Study-level points and caveats: Evidence did not settle whether expanded NKG2C+ T cell clones targeted HCMV. Dominant NKG2C+ clonotypes accounted for 1.0-7.0% of CD8+ T cells in several donors.

The chain combines TRBV5-1 with TRBJ2-3; no DNA is available, so the TRBD2 call from TCRdb remains unchecked. This sequence originates from a man between 18 and 29 years old in good health. The sequenced material came from blood T cells: a sorted CD56 or NKG2C T cell subset, CD4+ or CD8+ T cells, or bulk PBMC T cells (not recorded which). The CDR3 sequence: CASSPGLAGTDTQYF. The entire variable domain, with the rest obtained from reference TRBV5-1 and TRBJ2-3, is as follows: KAGVTQTPRYLIKTRGQQVTLSCSPISGHRSVSWYQQTPGQGLQFLFEYFSETQRNKGNFPGRFSGRQFSNSRSEMNVSTLELGDSALYLCASSPGLAGTDTQYFGPGTRLTVL.